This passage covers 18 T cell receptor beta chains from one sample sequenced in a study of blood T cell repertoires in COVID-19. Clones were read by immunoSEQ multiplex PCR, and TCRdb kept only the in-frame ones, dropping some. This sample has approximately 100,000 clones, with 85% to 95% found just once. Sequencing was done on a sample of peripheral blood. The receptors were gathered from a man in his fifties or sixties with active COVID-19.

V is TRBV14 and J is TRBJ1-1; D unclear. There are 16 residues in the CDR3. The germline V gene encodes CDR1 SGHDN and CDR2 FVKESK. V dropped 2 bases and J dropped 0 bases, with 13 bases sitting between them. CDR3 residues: CASSQQAFLLNTEAFF. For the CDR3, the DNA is TGTGCCAGCAGCCAACAGGCCTTCTTACTGAACACTGAAGCTTTCTTT. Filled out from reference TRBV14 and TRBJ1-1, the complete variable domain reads EAGVTQFPSHSVIEKGQTVTLRCDPISGHDNLYWYRRVMGKEIKFLLHFVKESKQDESGMPNNRFLAERTGGTYSTLKVQPAELEDSGVYFCASSQQAFLLNTEAFFGQGTRLTVV.

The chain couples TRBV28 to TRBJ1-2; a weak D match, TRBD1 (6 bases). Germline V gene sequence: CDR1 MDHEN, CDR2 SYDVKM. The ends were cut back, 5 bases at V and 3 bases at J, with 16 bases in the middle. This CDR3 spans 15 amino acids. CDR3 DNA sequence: TGTGCCAGCAGTCCAATAGACAGGTTAGACTATGGCTACACCTTC. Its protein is CASSPIDRLDYGYTF.

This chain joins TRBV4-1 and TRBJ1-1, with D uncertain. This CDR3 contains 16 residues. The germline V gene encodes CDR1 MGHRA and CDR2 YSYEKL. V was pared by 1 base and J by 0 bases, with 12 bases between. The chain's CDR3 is CASSQGEVLMNTEAFF. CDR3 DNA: TGCGCCAGCAGCCAAGGGGAGGTGCTCATGAACACTGAAGCTTTCTTT.

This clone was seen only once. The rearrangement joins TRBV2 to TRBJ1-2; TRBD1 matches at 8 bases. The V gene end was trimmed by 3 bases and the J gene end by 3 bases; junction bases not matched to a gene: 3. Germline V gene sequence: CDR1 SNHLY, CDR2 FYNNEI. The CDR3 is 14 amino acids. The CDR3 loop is CASSDETGDYGYTF. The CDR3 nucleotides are TGTGCCAGCAGTGACGAGACAGGGGACTATGGCTACACCTTC.

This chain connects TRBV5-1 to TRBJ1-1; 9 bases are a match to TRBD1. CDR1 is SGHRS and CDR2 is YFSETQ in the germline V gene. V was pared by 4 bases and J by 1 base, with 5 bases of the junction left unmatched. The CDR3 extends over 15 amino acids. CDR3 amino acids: CASSPPGQGNTEAFF. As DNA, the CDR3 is TGCGCCAGCAGCCCTCCGGGACAGGGGAACACTGAAGCTTTCTTT.

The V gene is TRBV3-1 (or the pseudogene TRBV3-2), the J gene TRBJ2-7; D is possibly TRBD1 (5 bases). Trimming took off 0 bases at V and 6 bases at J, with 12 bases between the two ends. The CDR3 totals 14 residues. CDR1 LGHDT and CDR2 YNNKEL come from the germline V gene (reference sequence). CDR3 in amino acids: CASSQDRQFGEQYF. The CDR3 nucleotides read TGTGCCAGCAGCCAAGATCGACAGTTCGGCGAGCAGTACTTC.

DNA for the CDR3: TGTGCCAGTAGCGCCCGGCGGCAGGGCTCCTACAATGAGCAGTTCTTC. Its translation is CASSARRQGSYNEQFF. The chain is built from TRBV19 and TRBJ2-1, with D possibly matching TRBD1 (5 bases). CDR1 is LNHDA and CDR2 is SQIVND in the germline V gene (reference sequence). The CDR3 contains 16 residues. V shed 6 bases and J shed 0 bases, with 15 bases lying between them.

The CDR3 sequence: CASSFGGSYEQYF. In nucleotides, the CDR3 is TGTGCCAGCAGCTTCGGAGGCTCCTACGAGCAGTACTTC. The genes are TRBV5-5 and TRBJ2-7, with D possibly being TRBD2 (5 bases). Germline V gene sequence: CDR1 SGHKS, CDR2 YYEKEE (reference sequence). Trimming removed 2 bases at V and 0 bases at J, with 6 bases between. This CDR3 is 13 amino acids long.

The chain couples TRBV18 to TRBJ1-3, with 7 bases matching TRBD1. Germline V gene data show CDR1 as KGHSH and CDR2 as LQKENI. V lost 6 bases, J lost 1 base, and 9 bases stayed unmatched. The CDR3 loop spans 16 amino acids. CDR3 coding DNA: TGTGCCAGCTCCAGGGGACAGACCCTTTCTGGAAACACCATATATTTT. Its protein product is CASSRGQTLSGNTIYF.

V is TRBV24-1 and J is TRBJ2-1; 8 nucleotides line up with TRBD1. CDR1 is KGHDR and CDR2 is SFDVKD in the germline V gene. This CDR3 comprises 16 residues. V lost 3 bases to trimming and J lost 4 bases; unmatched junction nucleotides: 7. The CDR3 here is CATSDLSGTGYNEQFF. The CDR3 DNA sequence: TGTGCCACCAGTGATCTTTCCGGGACAGGATACAATGAGCAGTTCTTC.

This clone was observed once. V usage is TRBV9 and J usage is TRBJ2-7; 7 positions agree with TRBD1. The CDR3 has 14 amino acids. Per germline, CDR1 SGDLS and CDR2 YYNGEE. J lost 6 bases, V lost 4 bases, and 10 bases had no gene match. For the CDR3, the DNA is TGTGCCAGCAGCTTGGGACAGACGCTGGGCGAGCAGTACTTC. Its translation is CASSLGQTLGEQYF.

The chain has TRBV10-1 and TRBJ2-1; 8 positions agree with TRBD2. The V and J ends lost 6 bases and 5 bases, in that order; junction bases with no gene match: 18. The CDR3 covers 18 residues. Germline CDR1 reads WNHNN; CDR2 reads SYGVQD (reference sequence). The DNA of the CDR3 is TGCGCCAGCAGCCACCCCCGGGCGGGAGGAGGACTGGACAATGAGCAGTTCTTC. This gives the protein CASSHPRAGGGLDNEQFF.

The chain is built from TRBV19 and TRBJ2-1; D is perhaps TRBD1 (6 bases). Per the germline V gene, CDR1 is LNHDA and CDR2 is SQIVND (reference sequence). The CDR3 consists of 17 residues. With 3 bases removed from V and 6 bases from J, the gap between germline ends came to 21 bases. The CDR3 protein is CASSISSASNRANEQFF. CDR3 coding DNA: TGTGCCAGTAGTATCTCCTCTGCTTCAAACAGGGCCAATGAGCAGTTCTTC.

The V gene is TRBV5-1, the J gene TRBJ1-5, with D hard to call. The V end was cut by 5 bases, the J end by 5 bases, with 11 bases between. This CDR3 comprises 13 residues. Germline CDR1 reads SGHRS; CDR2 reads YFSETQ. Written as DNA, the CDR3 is TGCGCCAGCAGGGAGGATTGGGATCAGCCCCAGCATTTT. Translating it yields CASREDWDQPQHF.

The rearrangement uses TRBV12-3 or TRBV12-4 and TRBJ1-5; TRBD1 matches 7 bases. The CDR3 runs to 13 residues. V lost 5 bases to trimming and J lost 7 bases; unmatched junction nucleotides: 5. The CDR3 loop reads CASSLQGDQPQHF. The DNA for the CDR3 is TGTGCCAGCAGTCTGCAGGGGGACCAGCCCCAGCATTTT.

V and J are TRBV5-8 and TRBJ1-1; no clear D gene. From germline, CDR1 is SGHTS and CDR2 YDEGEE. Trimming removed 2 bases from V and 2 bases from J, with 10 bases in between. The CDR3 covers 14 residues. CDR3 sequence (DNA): TGTGCCAGCAGCTTACAAAAAATTAACACTGAAGCTTTCTTT. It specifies CASSLQKINTEAFF.

The chain's CDR3 is CASSFSQGTQETQYF. CDR3 DNA sequence: TGCGCCAGCAGCTTTTCACAGGGAACCCAAGAGACCCAGTACTTC. V is TRBV5-1 and J is TRBJ2-5; weak D call: TRBD1 (6 bases). V dropped 2 bases and J dropped 1 base, with 12 bases sitting between them. The CDR3 runs 15 residues. The germline V gene encodes CDR1 SGHRS and CDR2 YFSETQ.

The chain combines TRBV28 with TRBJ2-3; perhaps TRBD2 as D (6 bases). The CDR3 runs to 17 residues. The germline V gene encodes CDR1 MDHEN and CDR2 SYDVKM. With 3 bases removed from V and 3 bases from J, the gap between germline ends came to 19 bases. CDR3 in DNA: TGTGCCAGCAGTTTTGGCACCCCGACTAGTGTGACAGATACGCAGTATTTT. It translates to CASSFGTPTSVTDTQYF.